Listed here are 20 T cell receptor beta chains from one sample, sequenced in a study of cytomegalovirus exposure and HLA in healthy donors. This PCR relied on a set of 60 Vbeta primers and 13 Jbeta primers. Method: immunoSEQ multiplex PCR; TCRdb's copy keeps in-frame clones and lacks some. Of fewer than 150,000 clones listed, about three quarters are singletons. The material sequenced was PBMCs. The origin of the receptors is a man aged 18 to 35 in good health and CMV-seronegative.

The rearrangement joins TRBV27 to TRBJ2-7; D call uncertain. Germline-derived CDR1 and CDR2 are MNHEY and SMNVEV (reference sequence). The V gene lost 2 bases and the J gene lost 3 bases, with 11 bases spanning the gap. CDR3 length equals 14 residues. This chain's CDR3 is CASSLTGIYYEQYF. CDR3 DNA sequence: TGTGCCAGCAGTTTAACGGGTATTTACTACGAGCAGTACTTC.

The V call is TRBV18, the J call TRBJ2-5, with 10 bases aligning to TRBD1. The CDR3 consists of 15 residues. Germline V gene lookup returns CDR1 KGHSH and CDR2 LQKENI. V was clipped by 3 bases and J by 2 bases; unmatched bases: 3. This CDR3 is CASSPRDRGQETQYF. DNA for the CDR3: TGTGCCAGCTCACCCCGGGACAGGGGACAAGAGACCCAGTACTTC.

This sequence joins TRBV6-5 and TRBJ2-7; 7 bases fit TRBD1. The V and J ends lost 7 bases and 0 bases, in that order; junction bases with no gene match: 6. The germline CDR1 and CDR2 sequences are MNHEY and SVGAGI. This CDR3 has 14 amino acids. In DNA, the CDR3 is TGTGCCAGCAAGCAGGACAGGCGCTCCTACGAGCAGTACTTC. Residues: CASKQDRRSYEQYF.

The rearrangement joins TRBV11-2 to TRBJ2-7; 10 bases map to TRBD1. The CDR3 loop spans 15 amino acids. The germline CDR1 and CDR2 sequences are SGHAT and FQNNGV. The trim removed 2 bases at V and 1 base at J, leaving 2 bases unmatched. CDR3 coding DNA: TGTGCCAGCAGCTTAAGGGACAGGGGATCCTACGAGCAGTACTTC. Translation gives CASSLRDRGSYEQYF. Using reference TRBV11-2 and TRBJ2-7 for the parts outside the CDR3, the full variable domain is EAGVAQSPRYKIIEKRQSVAFWCNPISGHATLYWYQQILGQGPKLLIQFQNNGVVDDSQLPKDRFSAERLKGVDSTLKIQPAKLEDSAVYLCASSLRDRGSYEQYFGPGTRLTVT.

The V call is TRBV2, the J call TRBJ2-7; TRBD2 aligns across 7 bases. The V segment lost 6 bases and the J segment 6 bases; nucleotides outside the gene matches: 11. Germline lookup yields CDR1 SNHLY and CDR2 FYNNEI. CDR3 length equals 14 residues. The CDR3 spells CASSALAGVPEQYF. The DNA for the CDR3 is TGTGCCAGCAGCGCCCTGGCGGGAGTACCCGAGCAGTACTTC.

Only one count was recorded for this clone. The chain employs TRBV19 and TRBJ1-2; 8 bases line up with TRBD1. The germline V gene has CDR1 LNHDA and CDR2 SQIVND (reference sequence). The CDR3 runs to 15 residues. The junction had 8 bases not matched to a gene; V was cut back by 4 bases and J by 4 bases. The CDR3 DNA is TGTGCCAGTAGTACAGACAGGGGAATCGGCTATGGCTACACCTTC. Protein product: CASSTDRGIGYGYTF.

The J gene is TRBJ2-4, the V gene TRBV2; 9 positions agree with TRBD2. V was clipped by 6 bases and J by 0 bases; unmatched bases: 15. Germline V CDR1 and CDR2: SNHLY, FYNNEI. The CDR3 is 19 amino acids. CDR3 amino acids: CASSVERASGTLAKNIQYF. DNA of the CDR3: TGTGCCAGCAGCGTAGAAAGGGCTAGCGGGACCCTAGCCAAAAACATTCAGTACTTC.

This sequence joins TRBV5-1 and TRBJ2-5; D unresolved. V gave up 0 bases and J gave up 2 bases, with 8 bases separating them. Germline V gene data show CDR1 as SGHRS and CDR2 as YFSETQ. CDR3 size: 14 residues. For the CDR3, the DNA is TGCGCCAGCAGCTTGGACGCAGTACAAGAGACCCAGTACTTC. Residues: CASSLDAVQETQYF. Using reference TRBV5-1 and TRBJ2-5 for the parts outside the CDR3, the full variable domain is KAGVTQTPRYLIKTRGQQVTLSCSPISGHRSVSWYQQTPGQGLQFLFEYFSETQRNKGNFPGRFSGRQFSNSRSEMNVSTLELGDSALYLCASSLDAVQETQYFGPGTRLLVL.

The rearrangement uses TRBV30 and TRBJ2-3; the D is unclear. This CDR3 has 16 residues. V lost 0 bases, J lost 0 bases, and 13 bases lay in between. The V gene's germline CDR1 is GTSNPN and CDR2 SVGIG (reference sequence). CDR3 sequence (DNA): TGTGCCTGGAGTGTAGGTCAGGCCTTTAGCACAGATACGCAGTATTTT. It encodes CAWSVGQAFSTDTQYF.

The chain joins TRBV2 to TRBJ1-1; 8 bases map to TRBD1. The germline gives CDR1 SNHLY, CDR2 FYNNEI. This CDR3 is 14 amino acids long. J gave up 1 base and V 6 bases, and 4 bases lay outside the gene matches. This CDR3 is CASRTGTGNTEAFF. The DNA for the CDR3 is TGTGCCAGCAGGACCGGGACAGGGAACACTGAAGCTTTCTTT.

V is TRBV29-1 and J is TRBJ2-1; 9 nucleotides line up with TRBD1. After removal of 4 bases from V and 3 bases from J, the junction contained 1 base not matched to a gene. In germline, CDR1 is SQVTM, CDR2 ANQGSEA. The CDR3 runs 13 residues. The CDR3 sequence: CSVAGQGYNEQFF. CDR3 bases: TGCAGCGTTGCGGGACAGGGCTACAATGAGCAGTTCTTC.

V is TRBV2 and J is TRBJ2-5; TRBD1 agrees at 10 bases. CDR1 and CDR2 from the germline V gene are SNHLY and FYNNEI. CDR3 length equals 12 residues. The V and J ends lost 8 bases and 5 bases, in that order; junction bases with no gene match: 2. CDR3 in amino acids: CASDRGLETQYF. DNA for the CDR3: TGTGCCAGCGACAGGGGGCTCGAGACCCAGTACTTC.

This clone was counted once. The rearrangement links TRBV7-9 to TRBJ1-2, with 8 bases matching TRBD1. This CDR3 is built from 16 residues. Per germline, CDR1 SEHNR and CDR2 FQNEAQ (reference sequence). V shed 3 bases, J shed 8 bases, and the junction held 14 bases outside the gene matches. The CDR3 DNA sequence: TGTGCCAGCAGCTTTGCGTCTTCTTCGGACAGGGTCGGCTACACCTTC. Protein product: CASSFASSSDRVGYTF. Looking up the rest from reference TRBV7-9 and TRBJ1-2 gives the full variable domain: DTGVSQNPRHKITKRGQNVTFRCDPISEHNRLYWYRQTLGQGPEFLTYFQNEAQLEKSRLLSDRFSAERPKGSFSTLEIQRTEQGDSAMYLCASSFASSSDRVGYTFGSGTRLTVV.

Worth noting for this clone: The identical CDR3 is also encoded by other nucleotide sequences in the sample. This chain links TRBV19 with TRBJ1-5; D is possibly TRBD1 (5 bases). Germline CDR1 is LNHDA and CDR2 is SQIVND (reference sequence). V lost 6 bases and J lost 6, with 12 bases in between. The CDR3 length is 13 residues. The CDR3 DNA reads TGTGCCAGTAGCCCCGGGGGGATTCAGCCCCAGCATTTT. Its protein is CASSPGGIQPQHF.

This clone was detected a few times. The chain links TRBV12-5 to TRBJ2-1; D unresolved. The V gene lost 4 bases and the J gene lost 9 bases, with 7 bases spanning the gap. This CDR3 spans 11 amino acids. CDR1 is LGHNT, CDR2 FRNRAP, per germline. The CDR3 is CASGSLSEQFF. CDR3 in DNA: TGTGCTAGTGGTTCCCTGAGTGAGCAGTTCTTC.

The CDR3, as DNA: TGTGCCAGCAGCTTAGTTCGTATAGCAGGGGACAATGAGCAGTTCTTC. As protein: CASSLVRIAGDNEQFF. The chain is built from TRBV13 and TRBJ2-1; D possibly corresponds to TRBD1 (6 bases). CDR3 length: 16 amino acids. The germline V and J ends were trimmed by 1 base and 5 bases, with 15 bases remaining between them. Germline CDR1 and CDR2: PRHDT and FYEKMQ (reference sequence).

This clone was seen only a few times. V is TRBV5-7 and J is TRBJ1-5, with D maybe TRBD1 (5 bases). TRBV5-7 is designated an ORF whose function remains uncertain. V was cut by 4 bases and J by 0 bases, with 8 bases left in between. CDR3 length: 14 amino acids. In DNA, the CDR3 is TGTGCCAGCAGCACCAGGGTTAGCAATCAGCCCCAGCATTTT. Translated: CASSTRVSNQPQHF.

The rearrangement uses TRBV5-4 and TRBJ2-7; D gene uncertain. This CDR3 contains 13 residues. Trimming removed 0 bases from V and 6 bases from J, with 10 bases in between. Germline V gene sequence: CDR1 SGHNT, CDR2 YYREEE (reference sequence). The CDR3 is CASSLDLPVEQYF. The CDR3 DNA reads as TGTGCCAGCAGCTTGGATCTTCCCGTCGAGCAGTACTTC.

The rearrangement joins TRBV29-1 to TRBJ2-3; 11 nucleotides align to TRBD2. The V segment lost 6 bases and the J segment 3 bases; nucleotides outside the gene matches: 2. The germline CDR1 and CDR2 sequences are SQVTM and ANQGSEA. This CDR3 has 13 residues. DNA for the CDR3: TGCAGCGTGGGGACTAGCGGTACAGATACGCAGTATTTT. Amino acids: CSVGTSGTDTQYF.

The chain has TRBV11-2 and TRBJ2-5; 8 bases align to TRBD1. Germline V gene lookup returns CDR1 SGHAT and CDR2 FQNNGV. CDR3 size: 15 residues. V shed 5 bases, J shed 6 bases, and the junction held 11 bases outside the gene matches. The CDR3 sequence is CASSADRVTVQTQYF. In DNA form, the CDR3 reads TGTGCCAGCAGCGCGGACAGGGTAACTGTGCAGACCCAGTACTTC.